This T cell receptor beta chain was observed in a study of blood T cell repertoires in COVID-19. TCRdb's table, derived via immunoSEQ multiplex PCR, lists solely in-frame clones and lacks some. The data contain 90,000 to 120,000 clones, approximately 80% of them singletons. The V end was cut by 0 bases, the J end by 5 bases, with 8 bases between. The CDR3 contains 13 residues. Germline-derived CDR1 and CDR2 are LNHNV and YYDKDF (reference sequence). The receptor was isolated from a man aged 60-69 years with acute or convalescent COVID-19. The V gene is TRBV15, the J gene TRBJ2-7; tentatively, D is TRBD1 (6 bases). Sequencing was performed on peripheral blood. The CDR3 nucleotides read TGTGCCACCAGCAGAGATTCAGGGGACGAGCAGTACTTC. Protein product: CATSRDSGDEQYF.